The entry that follows covers one T cell receptor beta chain sequence. Its antigen remains unknown. Each CDR3 protein gets one entry after TCRdb re-called the RT-PCR reads with MiXCR. This sample has roughly 760,000 distinct CDR3 sequences, with roughly 20% found just once. Per germline, CDR1 KGHDR and CDR2 SFDVKD. The CDR3 spans 16 residues. With 5 bases clipped from V and 3 bases from J, the junction kept 5 bases outside the gene matches. The data originate from a study of response to subunit inactivated influenza vaccine. The study's findings and limits: That few new T cells are recruited by each seasonal influenza vaccination was the authors' suggestion.

This TCR came from a man aged 50 to 59 who received an inactivated influenza vaccine. This rearrangement joins TRBV24-1 to TRBJ2-3; TRBD1 matches 12 bases. Sequencing was performed on PBMCs from blood, taken about 5 days after vaccination. The DNA for the CDR3 is TGTGCCACCAGTGCCGGGACAGGGGGCTGGACAGATACGCAGTATTTT. It translates to CATSAGTGGWTDTQYF.